This TCR beta chain was sequenced in a study of shared clonotypes between healthy human individuals. Findings and caveats of the study: Rarefaction showed sorted-subset sequencing was incomplete despite large depth.

The CDR3 is 15 amino acids. The germline V and J ends were trimmed by 7 bases and 0 bases, with 16 bases remaining between them. Germline V gene sequence: CDR1 MDHEN, CDR2 SYDVKM. A note on this clone: Its antigen is unidentified.

The repertoire was sequenced with immunoSEQ multiplex PCR; TCRdb's copy has only in-frame clones and lacks some. The repertoire includes approximately 1,500,000 clones, nearly 99% of them detected once, and roughly 0.45% sits in the top ten. The TCR comes from a man aged 30 to 39 in good health. The sequenced sample was naive CD4+ T cells sorted from blood. Subset described: CD45RA+ positively selected. The rearrangement uses TRBV28 and TRBJ2-7; D is possibly TRBD1 or TRBD2 (5 bases each). CDR3 loop: CASTIEGPLSYEQYF. DNA for the CDR3: TGTGCCAGCACGATTGAGGGGCCTCTCTCCTACGAGCAGTACTTC.